This T cell receptor beta chain was captured by sequencing in a study of blood T cell repertoires in COVID-19. For the study at large: Sources were T cells, B-cell-depleted T cells, or PBMCs; the material itself was cDNA or gDNA.

CDR3 length: 15 residues. CDR1 SSHAT and CDR2 FNYEAQ come from the germline V gene (reference sequence). V was clipped by 6 bases and J by 4 bases, with 15 bases between them. Sequencing used immunoSEQ multiplex PCR; TCRdb keeps in-frame clones, though not all of them. Of about 290,000 clones in the sample, around nine tenths were seen once. Seattle's cohort entered during active infection and was followed longitudinally. This chain joins TRBV7-7 and TRBJ2-2; D perhaps matches TRBD1 (5 bases). The specimen was peripheral blood. The source is a young woman with COVID-19, enrolled during active disease. CDR3 amino acids: CASSQGPMGTGELFF. Written as DNA, the CDR3 is TGTGCCAGCAGTCAGGGCCCTATGGGCACCGGGGAGCTGTTTTTT. The whole variable domain, remainder taken from reference TRBV7-7 and TRBJ2-2, is GAGVSQSPRYKVTKRGQDVTLRCDPISSHATLYWYQQALGQGPEFLTYFNYEAQPDKSGLPSDRFSAERPEGSISTLTIQRTEQRDSAMYRCASSQGPMGTGELFFGEGSRLTVL.